This T cell receptor beta chain appears in the sequencing data of a study of vaccination and CD4 T cells after COVID-19. About the research overall: Median draw time for post-COVID samples was about 100 days post-diagnosis (range 35 to 161). Cellular stimulation was performed using overlapping spike peptides derived from SARS-CoV-2, HCoV-NL63, HCoV-OC43 and HCoV-229E.

With 3 bases clipped from V and 5 bases from J, the junction kept 9 bases outside the gene matches. The length of the CDR3 is 16 residues. CDR1 is KGHDR and CDR2 is SFDVKD in the germline V gene. Treatment in this sample: approximately nine-day PBMC culture with coronavirus spike peptide pools or control peptides (ViraFEST assay). On this clonotype itself: The antigen remains undetermined.

Cultured CD4+ T cell DNA was sequenced using the Oncomine TCR Beta short-read assay. TCRdb re-analysed the PCR reads in MiXCR, keeping a single row per CDR3 protein. The sample contains about 9,400 distinct CDR3 sequences, around 70% of which appear only once. The chain uses TRBV24-1 and TRBJ2-5; 9 bases map to TRBD2. Source material: CD4+ T cells from blood, cultured in vitro. The receptor was derived from a human donor who had recovered from COVID-19. The CDR3, as DNA: TGTGCCACCAGTGATAGTCGCGGGAGGGCCGTGGAGACCCAGTACTTC. The encoded protein is CATSDSRGRAVETQYF.